This entry lists 27 T cell receptor beta chains sequenced from one sample in a study of T cell responses to AZD1222 COVID-19 vaccine. Repertoires were generated with immunoSEQ multiplex PCR, while TCRdb's copy carries only in-frame clones and drops some. The sample yields about 120,000 clones, 92% seen once. The specimen was peripheral blood, collected on day 0 of AZD1222 vaccination. Receptors were obtained from an adult in good health.

The chain is built from TRBV10-1 and TRBJ2-7, with D unresolved. The ends were cut back, 7 bases at V and 5 bases at J, with 15 bases in the middle. There are 13 residues in the CDR3. Germline V gives CDR1 WNHNN, CDR2 SYGVQD (reference sequence). The CDR3 DNA reads as TGCGCCAGCACCCCCTTAGCCCCCCACGAGCAGTACTTC. The encoded protein is CASTPLAPHEQYF.

The chain uses TRBV18 and TRBJ1-5; D is uncertain. Germline lookup yields CDR1 KGHSH and CDR2 LQKENI. Trimming left V 5 bases short and J 2 bases short, with 19 bases between. The CDR3 has 17 residues. The CDR3 sequence is CASSSNQVVYRNQPQHF. The DNA for the CDR3 is TGTGCCAGCTCATCAAATCAGGTTGTATATCGCAATCAGCCCCAGCATTTT.

This chain uses TRBV6-2 or TRBV6-3 with TRBJ1-2, with 10 nucleotides matching TRBD1. Trimming took 2 bases from V and 4 from J; bases not matched to a gene: 4. The germline CDR1 and CDR2 sequences are MNHEY and SVGEGT. The CDR3 has 15 amino acids. The CDR3 DNA is TGTGCCAGCAGTTACGGGGACAGGGGTTTCTATGGCTACACCTTC. Translating it yields CASSYGDRGFYGYTF.

The chain links TRBV11-2 to TRBJ1-3; possibly TRBD1 for D (6 bases). The CDR3 runs 17 residues. The germline V gene has CDR1 SGHAT and CDR2 FQNNGV. The germline V and J ends were trimmed by 5 bases and 0 bases, with 17 bases remaining between them. CDR3 loop: CASSRGQLVYSGNTIYF. CDR3 coding DNA: TGTGCCAGCAGCCGAGGACAGTTGGTTTACTCTGGAAACACCATATATTTT.

This clone has only one observation. J is TRBJ2-5 and V is TRBV3-1 (or the pseudogene TRBV3-2); possibly TRBD2 for D (6 bases). The CDR3 length is 16 residues. Trimming took 0 bases from V and 1 from J, leaving 12 bases between them. CDR1 LGHDT and CDR2 YNNKEL come from the germline V gene (reference sequence). In DNA, the CDR3 is TGTGCCAGCAGCCAAGATGGATTAGCGGCCCAAGAGACCCAGTACTTC. The encoded protein is CASSQDGLAAQETQYF.

The V call is TRBV28, the J call TRBJ1-4; 7 nucleotides match TRBD1. Trimming removed 4 bases from V and 5 bases from J; junction bases left unmatched: 7. Germline-derived CDR1 and CDR2 are MDHEN and SYDVKM. This CDR3 contains 15 residues. As DNA, the CDR3 is TGTGCCAGCAGTTGGCACAGGGGCGGGAATGAAAAACTGTTTTTT. Protein: CASSWHRGGNEKLFF.

A few counts support this clone. V and J are TRBV11-3 and TRBJ1-1, with 7 bases aligning to TRBD1. Germline V gives CDR1 SGHNT, CDR2 YENEEA. The CDR3 is 12 residues long. V lost 5 bases, J lost 8 bases, and 5 bases stayed unmatched. CDR3 region: CASSRTTGEAFF. The DNA of the CDR3 is TGTGCCAGCAGCCGCACGACAGGGGAAGCTTTCTTT.

This sequence joins TRBV20-1 and TRBJ2-3; D gene uncertain. Germline V gene lookup returns CDR1 DFQATT and CDR2 SNEGSKA (reference sequence). The CDR3 sequence is 13 residues long. The V end was cut by 3 bases, the J end by 6 bases, with 13 bases between. The CDR3 region has the DNA TGCAGTGCTAGTGGTCCGCTTGGGGATACGCAGTATTTT. Translated: CSASGPLGDTQYF.

A single count supports this clone. The chain uses TRBV29-1 and TRBJ1-1; D is unresolved. Germline V CDR1 and CDR2: SQVTM, ANQGSEA. V gave up 6 bases and J gave up 3 bases, with 20 bases separating them. The CDR3 sequence is 15 residues long. The CDR3 here is CSVPKKREPHTEAFF. In nucleotides, the CDR3 is TGCAGCGTCCCCAAGAAGAGGGAGCCTCACACTGAAGCTTTCTTT.

The chain couples TRBV4-1 to TRBJ1-1, with TRBD1 matching over 9 bases. Unmatched junction bases numbered 0, after V lost 1 base and J lost 0 bases. The CDR3 length is 15 residues. Germline values: CDR1 MGHRA, CDR2 YSYEKL. CDR3 sequence reads: CASSQGDRVNTEAFF. In DNA, the CDR3 is TGCGCCAGCAGCCAAGGGGACAGGGTGAACACTGAAGCTTTCTTT.

The chain uses TRBV18 and TRBJ1-1; D unresolved. This CDR3 region has 16 residues. Trimming removed 3 bases at V and 0 bases at J, with 14 bases between. Germline V CDR1 and CDR2: KGHSH, LQKENI. The CDR3 DNA reads as TGTGCCAGCTCACCGGATTCATACATCATGAACACTGAAGCTTTCTTT. It yields the protein CASSPDSYIMNTEAFF.

V gene TRBV18 combines with J gene TRBJ1-6, with D perhaps TRBD1 (6 bases). This CDR3 is 16 amino acids long. Germline CDR1 reads KGHSH; CDR2 reads LQKENI. Trimming shortened V by 6 bases and J by 5 bases, and 17 bases separated the two germline ends. The CDR3 DNA reads as TGTGCCAGCTCGTCCATGGGGGGCGTTAATAATTCACCCCTCCACTTT. This translates into CASSSMGGVNNSPLHF.

V usage is TRBV12-3 or TRBV12-4 and J usage is TRBJ1-4; D gene uncertain. The CDR3 contains 12 residues. V was trimmed by 6 bases and J by 5 bases, leaving 7 bases between them. The CDR3 is CASSFTNEKLFF. CDR3 in DNA: TGTGCCAGCAGCTTCACGAATGAAAAACTGTTTTTT.

This chain joins TRBV6-2 or TRBV6-3 and TRBJ2-7; 13 bases fit TRBD2. The J segment lost 3 bases and the V segment lost 4 bases, leaving 3 bases of the junction unmatched. The CDR3 totals 15 residues. Germline V CDR1 and CDR2: MNHEY, SVGEGT. The CDR3 sequence is CASSSGTSGNYEQYF. The CDR3 bases are TGTGCCAGCAGTTCCGGGACTAGCGGGAACTACGAGCAGTACTTC.

The chain carries TRBV7-2 and TRBJ2-7, with D possibly TRBD2 on 5 matching bases. Germline V CDR1 and CDR2: SGHTA, FQGNSA. The CDR3 is made up of 14 amino acids. V was trimmed by 2 bases and J by 3 bases, leaving 11 bases between them. The CDR3 bases are TGTGCCAGCAGCTTATCAACCGGGGTCTACGAGCAGTACTTC. Encoded protein: CASSLSTGVYEQYF.

This clone was found a few times. Other nucleotide sequences in the sample specify the same CDR3. The chain joins TRBV27 to TRBJ2-3, with D maybe TRBD1 (5 bases). The CDR3 is 13 amino acids. V dropped 7 bases and J dropped 0 bases, with 8 bases sitting between them. CDR1 is MNHEY and CDR2 is SMNVEV in the germline V gene (reference sequence). CDR3 DNA sequence: TGTGCCAGCAAGGGGCTTAGCACAGATACGCAGTATTTT. Translating it yields CASKGLSTDTQYF.

The gene calls are TRBV9 and TRBJ2-1, with TRBD1 matching 7 bases. The CDR3 runs to 13 residues. Trimming cost V 4 bases and J 9 bases; bases outside gene matches: 7. The germline V gene has CDR1 SGDLS and CDR2 YYNGEE. The CDR3 spells CASSRQGSGEQFF. The CDR3 DNA follows: TGTGCCAGCAGCCGACAGGGAAGCGGTGAGCAGTTCTTC.

The chain combines TRBV9 with TRBJ1-3; the D gene is possibly TRBD1 (6 bases). The V gene's germline CDR1 is SGDLS and CDR2 YYNGEE. CDR3 length equals 15 residues. V was trimmed by 3 bases and J by 0 bases, leaving 10 bases between them. CDR3 sequence (DNA): TGTGCCAGCAGCGCGACAGGTTACTCTGGAAACACCATATATTTT. Translated: CASSATGYSGNTIYF.

This clone was seen just once. V is TRBV6-5 and J is TRBJ1-1; D is ambiguous. Germline-derived CDR1 and CDR2 are MNHEY and SVGAGI. Trimming shortened V by 0 bases and J by 7 bases, and 15 bases separated the two germline ends. CDR3 length equals 15 residues. The CDR3 sequence is CASSYSPAPEYEAFF. The CDR3 nucleotides are TGTGCCAGCAGTTACTCGCCTGCCCCTGAATATGAAGCTTTCTTT.

As regards this clone: The CDR3 does not close with the conserved phenylalanine or tryptophan, likely indicating a read error. The DNA is left out, because the CDR3 cannot be placed on it with certainty; the CDR3 is given as TCRdb lists it. The V gene is TRBV6-4, the J gene TRBJ1-1. The germline V gene has CDR1 MRHNA and CDR2 SNTAGT. The CDR3 is 13 amino acids in total, end residues counted. This chain's CDR3 is CASRRPGRGKGTL.

The V call is TRBV5-1, the J call TRBJ1-6; a possible D gene is TRBD1 (5 bases). CDR3 length: 16 residues. Germline CDR1 is SGHRS and CDR2 is YFSETQ. Trimming stripped 0 bases from V and 10 bases from J, with 17 bases between. In DNA form, the CDR3 reads TGCGCCAGCAGCTTGGCCGGGGCAGGTTTCGGCTCACCCCTCCACTTT. It yields the protein CASSLAGAGFGSPLHF.

The rearrangement joins TRBV19 to TRBJ1-5, with a possible D match to TRBD1 (5 bases). CDR3 length equals 15 residues. The germline V gene has CDR1 LNHDA and CDR2 SQIVND (reference sequence). Trimming took off 2 bases at V and 2 bases at J, with 10 bases between the two ends. CDR3 loop: CASSIIRAGNQPQHF. CDR3 coding DNA: TGTGCCAGTAGTATAATCAGGGCCGGCAATCAGCCCCAGCATTTT.

This clone has only a few counts. This chain links TRBV21-1 with TRBJ2-1; TRBD2 is the table's D call and was not checked against the DNA. TRBV21-1 counts as a pseudogene. This CDR3 region has 16 residues. The CDR3 DNA sequence: TGTGCCAGCAGCAAAGGCGGGGAGAGGTCCTACAATGAGCAGTTCTTC. It encodes CASSKGGERSYNEQFF.

This chain connects TRBV7-9 to TRBJ2-1, with D tentatively TRBD1 (6 bases). CDR1 and CDR2 (germline): SEHNR, FQNEAQ (reference sequence). This CDR3 has 17 amino acids. The V gene lost 3 bases and the J gene lost 0 bases, with 15 bases spanning the gap. The CDR3 loop is CASSFAPTGSSYNEQFF. CDR3 DNA sequence: TGTGCCAGCAGCTTCGCCCCTACAGGGAGCTCCTACAATGAGCAGTTCTTC.

This clone has just one count. V is TRBV2 and J is TRBJ1-1; no clear D. The CDR3 consists of 12 residues. Germline V lookup: CDR1 SNHLY, CDR2 FYNNEI. Trimming stripped 11 bases from V and 1 base from J, with 11 bases between. The CDR3 DNA follows: TGTGCCGAAACAGATGAGAACACTGAAGCTTTCTTT. It codes for CAETDENTEAFF.

V usage is TRBV6-6 and J usage is TRBJ1-1, with D possibly matching TRBD1 (5 bases). The CDR3 loop spans 15 amino acids. Trimming left V 2 bases short and J 0 bases short, with 10 bases between. Per germline, CDR1 MNHNY and CDR2 SVGAGI (reference sequence). CDR3 sequence reads: CASSYPGGLNTEAFF. CDR3 in DNA: TGTGCCAGCAGTTACCCCGGGGGATTGAACACTGAAGCTTTCTTT.

The CDR3 DNA reads TGTGCCATCAGTCCAGAGGTTACTGGAAACACCATATATTTT. Amino acid sequence: CAISPEVTGNTIYF. V is TRBV10-3 and J is TRBJ1-3; D gene unclear. The V end lost 5 bases, the J end lost 2 bases, and 10 bases lay between the germline ends. CDR1 and CDR2 from the germline V gene are ENHRY and SYGVKD. This CDR3 is built from 14 residues.